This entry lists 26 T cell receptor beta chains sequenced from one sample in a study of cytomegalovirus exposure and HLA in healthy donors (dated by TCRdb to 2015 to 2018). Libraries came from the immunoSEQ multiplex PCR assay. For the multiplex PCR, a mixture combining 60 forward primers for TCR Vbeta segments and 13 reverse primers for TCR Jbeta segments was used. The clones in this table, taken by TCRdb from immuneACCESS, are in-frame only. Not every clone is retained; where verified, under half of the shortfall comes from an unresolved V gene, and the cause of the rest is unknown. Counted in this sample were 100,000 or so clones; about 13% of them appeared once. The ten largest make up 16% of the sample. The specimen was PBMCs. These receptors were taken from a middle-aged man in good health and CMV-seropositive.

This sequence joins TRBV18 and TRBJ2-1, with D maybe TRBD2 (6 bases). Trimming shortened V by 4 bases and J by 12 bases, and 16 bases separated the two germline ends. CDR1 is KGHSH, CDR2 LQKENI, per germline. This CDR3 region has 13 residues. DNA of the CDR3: TGTGCCAGCTCACAGGACGGTCCGCGGGGGCAGTTCTTC. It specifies CASSQDGPRGQFF.

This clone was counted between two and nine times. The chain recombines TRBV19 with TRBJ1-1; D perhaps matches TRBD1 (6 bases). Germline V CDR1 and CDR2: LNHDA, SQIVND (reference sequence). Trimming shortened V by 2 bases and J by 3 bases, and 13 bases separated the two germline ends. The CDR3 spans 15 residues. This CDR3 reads CASSIRGGADTEAFF. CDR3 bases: TGTGCCAGTAGTATAAGAGGGGGGGCAGACACTGAAGCTTTCTTT. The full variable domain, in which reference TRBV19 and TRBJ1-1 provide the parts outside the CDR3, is DGGITQSPKYLFRKEGQNVTLSCEQNLNHDAMYWYRQDPGQGLRLIYYSQIVNDFQKGDIAEGYSVSREKKESFPLTVTSAQKNPTAFYLCASSIRGGADTEAFFGQGTRLTVV.

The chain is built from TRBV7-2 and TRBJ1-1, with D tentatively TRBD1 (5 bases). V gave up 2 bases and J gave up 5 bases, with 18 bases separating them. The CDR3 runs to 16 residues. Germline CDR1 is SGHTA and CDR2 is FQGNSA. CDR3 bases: TGTGCCAGCAGCTTATGGGGAGGGGCACGGGGTACTGAAGCTTTCTTT. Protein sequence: CASSLWGGARGTEAFF.

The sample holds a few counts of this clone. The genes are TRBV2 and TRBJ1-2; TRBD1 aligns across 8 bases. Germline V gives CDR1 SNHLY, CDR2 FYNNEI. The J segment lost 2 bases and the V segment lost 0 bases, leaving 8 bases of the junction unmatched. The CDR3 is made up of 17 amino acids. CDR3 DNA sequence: TGTGCCAGCAGTGAAGCCGGCGGACAGGGTGTAAACTATGGCTACACCTTC. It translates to CASSEAGGQGVNYGYTF.

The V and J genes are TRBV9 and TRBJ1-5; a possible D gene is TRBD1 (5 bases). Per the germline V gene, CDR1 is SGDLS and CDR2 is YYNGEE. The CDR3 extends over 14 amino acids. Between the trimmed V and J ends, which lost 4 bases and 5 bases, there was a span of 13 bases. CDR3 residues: CASSRQGRDQPQHF. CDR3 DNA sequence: TGTGCCAGCAGCAGACAAGGCAGGGATCAGCCCCAGCATTTT.

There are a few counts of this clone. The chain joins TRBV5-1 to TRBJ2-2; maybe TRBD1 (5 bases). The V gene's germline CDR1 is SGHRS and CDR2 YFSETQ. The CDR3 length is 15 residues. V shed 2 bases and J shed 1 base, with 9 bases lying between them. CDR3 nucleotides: TGCGCCAGCAGCTTCAGTGGACAGAACACCGGGGAGCTGTTTTTT. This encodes CASSFSGQNTGELFF.

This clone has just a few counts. This chain's CDR3 is CASRGGQDPNYGYTF. The DNA for the CDR3 is TGTGCCAGCAGAGGAGGACAGGATCCTAACTATGGCTACACCTTC. The genes are TRBV6-6 and TRBJ1-2, with 7 bases that match TRBD1. With 6 bases clipped from V and 0 bases from J, the junction kept 7 bases outside the gene matches. In germline, CDR1 is MNHNY, CDR2 SVGAGI (reference sequence). The CDR3 is 15 amino acids.

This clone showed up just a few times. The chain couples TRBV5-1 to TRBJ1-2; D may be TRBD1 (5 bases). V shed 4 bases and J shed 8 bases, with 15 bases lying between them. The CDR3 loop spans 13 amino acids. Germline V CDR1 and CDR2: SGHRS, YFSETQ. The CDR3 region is CASSAAGNGGYTF. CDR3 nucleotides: TGCGCCAGCAGCGCGGCAGGGAATGGGGGCTACACCTTC.

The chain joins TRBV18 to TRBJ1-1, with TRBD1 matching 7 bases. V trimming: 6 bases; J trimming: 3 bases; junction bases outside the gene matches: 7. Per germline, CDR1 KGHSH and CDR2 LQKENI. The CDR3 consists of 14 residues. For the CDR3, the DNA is TGTGCCAGCTCGCCTACAGGGGTTTACACTGAAGCTTTCTTT. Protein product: CASSPTGVYTEAFF.

CDR3 sequence reads: CAWSPGLYSFSYEQYF. For the CDR3, the DNA is TGTGCCTGGAGTCCGGGACTGTATTCCTTCTCCTACGAGCAGTACTTC. This chain uses TRBV30 with TRBJ2-7, with a weak D call TRBD2 (6 bases). The germline V and J ends were trimmed by 2 bases and 0 bases, with 17 bases remaining between them. The V gene's germline CDR1 is GTSNPN and CDR2 SVGIG (reference sequence). The CDR3 contains 16 residues.

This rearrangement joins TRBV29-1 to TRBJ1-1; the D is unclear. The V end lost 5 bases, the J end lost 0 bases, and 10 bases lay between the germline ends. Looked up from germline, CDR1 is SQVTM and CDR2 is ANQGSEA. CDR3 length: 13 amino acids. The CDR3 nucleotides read TGCAGCGTTTCACGTACAGTGAACACTGAAGCTTTCTTT. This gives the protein CSVSRTVNTEAFF.

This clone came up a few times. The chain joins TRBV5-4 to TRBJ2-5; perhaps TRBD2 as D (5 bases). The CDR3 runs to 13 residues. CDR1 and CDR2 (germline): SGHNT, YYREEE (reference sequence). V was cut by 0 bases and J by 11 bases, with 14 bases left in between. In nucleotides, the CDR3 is TGTGCCAGCAGCTTGGAGAACAGTAGGACTCAGTACTTC. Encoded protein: CASSLENSRTQYF.

CDR3 residues: CASSRGTQETQYF. In nucleotides, the CDR3 is TGTGCCAGTAGCAGGGGGACACAAGAGACCCAGTACTTC. The chain has TRBV7-3 and TRBJ2-5, with TRBD1 identical over 7 bases. The V gene's germline CDR1 is SGHTA and CDR2 FQGTGA. This CDR3 spans 13 amino acids. The V gene end was trimmed by 9 bases and the J gene end by 2 bases; junction bases not matched to a gene: 6.

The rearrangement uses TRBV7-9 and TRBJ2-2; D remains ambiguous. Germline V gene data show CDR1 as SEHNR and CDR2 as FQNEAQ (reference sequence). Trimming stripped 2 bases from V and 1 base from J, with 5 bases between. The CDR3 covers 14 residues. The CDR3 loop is CASSLRGNTGELFF. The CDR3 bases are TGTGCCAGCAGCTTACGAGGGAACACCGGGGAGCTGTTTTTT.

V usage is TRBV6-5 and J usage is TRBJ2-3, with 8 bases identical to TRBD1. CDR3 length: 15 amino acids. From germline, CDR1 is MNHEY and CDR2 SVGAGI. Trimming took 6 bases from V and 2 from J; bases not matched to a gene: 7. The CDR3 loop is CASSLQGALTDTQYF. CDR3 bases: TGTGCCAGCAGCCTCCAGGGGGCGCTCACAGATACGCAGTATTTT.

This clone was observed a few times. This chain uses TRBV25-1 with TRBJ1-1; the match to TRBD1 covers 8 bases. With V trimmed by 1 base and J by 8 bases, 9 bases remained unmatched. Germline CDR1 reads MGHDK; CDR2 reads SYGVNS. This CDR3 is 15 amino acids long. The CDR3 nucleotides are TGTGCCAGCAGTGAATTAGACAGGGGCCTTCCCGAAGCTTTCTTT. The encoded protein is CASSELDRGLPEAFF. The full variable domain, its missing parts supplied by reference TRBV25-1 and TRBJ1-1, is EADIYQTPRYLVIGTGKKITLECSQTMGHDKMYWYQQDPGMELHLIHYSYGVNSTEKGDLSSESTVSRIRTEHFPLTLESARPSHTSQYLCASSELDRGLPEAFFGQGTRLTVV.

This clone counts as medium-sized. The CDR3 sequence is CASSSPAGSPGELFF. In nucleotides, the CDR3 is TGTGCCAGCAGCTCTCCCGCGGGGAGTCCCGGGGAGCTGTTTTTT. The chain carries TRBV7-3 and TRBJ2-2, with D possibly TRBD2 on 6 matching bases. Germline CDR1 and CDR2: SGHTA and FQGTGA. V was trimmed by 4 bases and J by 6 bases, leaving 15 bases between them. The CDR3 spans 15 residues.

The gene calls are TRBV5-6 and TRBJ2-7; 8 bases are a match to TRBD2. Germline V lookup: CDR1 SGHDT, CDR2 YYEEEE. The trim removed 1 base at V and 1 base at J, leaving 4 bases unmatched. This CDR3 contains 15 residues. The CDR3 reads CASSLYTGGSYEQYF. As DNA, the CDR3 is TGTGCCAGCAGCTTGTATACGGGAGGGTCCTACGAGCAGTACTTC. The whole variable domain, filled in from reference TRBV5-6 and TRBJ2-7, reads DAGVTQSPTHLIKTRGQQVTLRCSPKSGHDTVSWYQQALGQGPQFIFQYYEEEERQRGNFPDRFSGHQFPNYSSELNVNALLLGDSALYLCASSLYTGGSYEQYFGPGTRLTVT.

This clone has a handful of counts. In DNA form, the CDR3 reads TGTGCCTGGATCCTAGGGGGGGGTGAGACCCAGTACTTC. Protein sequence: CAWILGGGETQYF. The genes are TRBV30 and TRBJ2-5; tentatively, D is TRBD2 (7 bases). The CDR3 has 13 residues. Trimming shortened V by 4 bases and J by 5 bases, and 14 bases separated the two germline ends. The germline gives CDR1 GTSNPN, CDR2 SVGIG (reference sequence). The entire variable domain, with the rest obtained from reference TRBV30 and TRBJ2-5, is as follows: SQTIHQWPATLVQPVGSPLSLECTVEGTSNPNLYWYRQAAGRGLQLLFYSVGIGQISSEVPQNLSASRPQDRQFILSSKKLLLSDSGFYLCAWILGGGETQYFGPGTRLLVL.

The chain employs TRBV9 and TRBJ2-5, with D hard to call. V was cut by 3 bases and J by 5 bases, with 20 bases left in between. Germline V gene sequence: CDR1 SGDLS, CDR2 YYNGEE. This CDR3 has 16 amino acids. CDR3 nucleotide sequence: TGTGCCAGCAGCGCCGGTATAGGAGAGTATATGGAGACCCAGTACTTC. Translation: CASSAGIGEYMETQYF.

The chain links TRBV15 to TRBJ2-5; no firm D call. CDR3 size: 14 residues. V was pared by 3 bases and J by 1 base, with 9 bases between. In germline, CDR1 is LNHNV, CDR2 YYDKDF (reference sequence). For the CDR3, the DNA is TGTGCCACCAGCAGGGGCACAGCCCAAGAGACCCAGTACTTC. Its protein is CATSRGTAQETQYF.

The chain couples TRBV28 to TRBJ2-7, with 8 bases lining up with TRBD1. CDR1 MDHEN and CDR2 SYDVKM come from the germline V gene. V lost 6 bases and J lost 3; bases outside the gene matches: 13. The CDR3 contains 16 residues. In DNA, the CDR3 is TGTGCCAGCAGGAACAGGGGGTCCACTTTAAACTACGAGCAGTACTTC. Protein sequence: CASRNRGSTLNYEQYF.

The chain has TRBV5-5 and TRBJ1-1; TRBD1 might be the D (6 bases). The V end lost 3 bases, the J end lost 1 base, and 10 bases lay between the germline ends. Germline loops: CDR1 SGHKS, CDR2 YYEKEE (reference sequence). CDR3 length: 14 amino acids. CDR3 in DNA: TGTGCCAGCAGCTACGGACAGCCGAACACTGAAGCTTTCTTT. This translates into CASSYGQPNTEAFF.

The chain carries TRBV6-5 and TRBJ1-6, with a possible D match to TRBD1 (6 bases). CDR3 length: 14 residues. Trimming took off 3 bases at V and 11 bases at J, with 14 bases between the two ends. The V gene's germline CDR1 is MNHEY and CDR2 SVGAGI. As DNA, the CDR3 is TGTGCCAGCAGTTATCGCGGGGGCCGGCCACCCCTCCACTTT. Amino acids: CASSYRGGRPPLHF.

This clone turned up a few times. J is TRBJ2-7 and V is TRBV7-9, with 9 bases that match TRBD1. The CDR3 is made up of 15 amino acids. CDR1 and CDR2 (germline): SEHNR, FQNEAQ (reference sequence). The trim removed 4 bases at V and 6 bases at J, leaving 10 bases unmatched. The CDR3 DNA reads TGTGCCAGCAGCTCAGGGACAGGGTGGGGGAGCGAGCAGTACTTC. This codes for CASSSGTGWGSEQYF.

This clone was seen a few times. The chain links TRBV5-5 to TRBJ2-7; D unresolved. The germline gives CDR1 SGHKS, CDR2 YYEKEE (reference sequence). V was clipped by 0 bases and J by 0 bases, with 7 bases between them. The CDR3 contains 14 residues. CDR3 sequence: CASSLDSFSYEQYF. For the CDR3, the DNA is TGTGCCAGCAGCTTGGACAGTTTCTCCTACGAGCAGTACTTC.